The 20 T cell receptor beta chains below come from one sample, sequenced in a study of T-cell memory formation after mild COVID-19. From the 5' RACE reads, TCRdb called clonotypes with MiXCR, one entry per CDR3 protein. The repertoire has roughly 52,000 distinct CDR3 sequences, around 7% of them found once; the top ten carry roughly 1.3%. Sequencing used PBMCs or a T cell subset sorted from them (not recorded which). Receptors originate from a young man who had mild COVID-19 (a few samples of this study predate the infection). Cell type and time point are not known.

Many counts were recorded for this clonotype. The chain couples TRBV20-1 to TRBJ2-3; TRBD2 matches at 14 bases. The germline V gene encodes CDR1 DFQATT and CDR2 SNEGSKA (reference sequence). CDR3 size: 18 residues. CDR3 bases: TGCAGCGGAGGAGCCGGACTAGCGGGGGGCAAGGGGTCAGATACGCAGTATTTT. Its protein product is CSGGAGLAGGKGSDTQYF.

Ten or more counts support this clonotype. This chain links TRBV3-1 with TRBJ2-5; 11 nucleotides line up with TRBD2. The germline V gene has CDR1 LGHDT and CDR2 YNNKEL (reference sequence). This CDR3 is built from 16 residues. V lost 5 bases and J lost 3; bases outside the gene matches: 8. The CDR3 bases are TGTGCCAGCAGCGCCGCTTTAGCGGGGGGGAAAGAGACCCAGTACTTC. Residues: CASSAALAGGKETQYF.

This clonotype was counted a few times. This chain connects TRBV27 to TRBJ2-3; 12 positions agree with TRBD2. V shed 11 bases, J shed 2 bases, and the junction held 11 bases outside the gene matches. CDR1 and CDR2 from the germline V gene are MNHEY and SMNVEV (reference sequence). The CDR3 is 16 residues long. The CDR3 reads CARFRTSGGSTDTQYF. The CDR3 nucleotides are TGTGCCCGATTCCGAACTAGCGGGGGGTCCACAGATACGCAGTATTTT.

This clonotype was observed at least ten times. The chain links TRBV4-3 to TRBJ1-6, with D possibly TRBD1 on 5 matching bases. The CDR3 contains 16 residues. Germline CDR1 LGHNA, CDR2 YSLEER. Between the trimmed V and J ends, which lost 0 bases and 7 bases, there was a span of 13 bases. The CDR3 spells CASSQDGAGGNSPLHF. CDR3 coding DNA: TGCGCCAGCAGCCAAGATGGGGCGGGTGGAAATTCACCCCTCCACTTT.

The chain joins TRBV20-1 to TRBJ2-6, with D hard to call. V lost 3 bases to trimming and J lost 0 bases, with 12 bases between them. Per germline, CDR1 DFQATT and CDR2 SNEGSKA (reference sequence). The CDR3 is 16 amino acids. The CDR3: CSASTRVHSGANVLTF. The CDR3 DNA reads as TGCAGTGCTAGTACCCGGGTACACTCTGGGGCCAACGTCCTGACTTTC.

This chain joins TRBV3-1 and TRBJ1-1; perhaps TRBD1 as D (5 bases). Per the germline V gene, CDR1 is LGHDT and CDR2 is YNNKEL (reference sequence). The ends were cut back, 4 bases at V and 2 bases at J, with 11 bases in the middle. The CDR3 runs 14 residues. CDR3 sequence: CASSRGTANTEAFF. For the CDR3, the DNA is TGTGCCAGCAGCCGTGGGACCGCTAACACTGAAGCTTTCTTT.

This clonotype was counted only a few times. The chain links TRBV20-1 to TRBJ1-1; possibly TRBD1 for D (5 bases). V lost 3 bases and J lost 5, with 13 bases in between. The CDR3 has 13 amino acids. Germline V gene data show CDR1 as DFQATT and CDR2 as SNEGSKA (reference sequence). The CDR3 loop reads CSARAGRSTEAFF. CDR3 DNA sequence: TGCAGTGCTAGGGCGGGACGATCGACTGAAGCTTTCTTT.

This clonotype was seen more than once but under ten times. This chain joins TRBV20-1 and TRBJ1-1, with D hard to call. Germline CDR1 DFQATT, CDR2 SNEGSKA (reference sequence). CDR3 length: 13 amino acids. Trimming left V 4 bases short and J 5 bases short, with 14 bases between. The CDR3 is CSAIGGMGTEAFF. The CDR3 coding sequence is TGCAGTGCTATTGGAGGAATGGGAACTGAAGCTTTCTTT.

This clonotype was observed a handful of times. V usage is TRBV4-3 and J usage is TRBJ2-1; weak D call: TRBD2 (6 bases). The V gene's germline CDR1 is LGHNA and CDR2 YSLEER. CDR3 length: 17 residues. V gave up 8 bases and J gave up 1 base, with 21 bases separating them. CDR3 nucleotide sequence: TGCGCCAGCGCCAAAGAGATAGCGGCTGGGTCCTACAATGAGCAGTTCTTC. Its translation: CASAKEIAAGSYNEQFF.

This clonotype has at least ten counts. The V gene is TRBV6-2 or TRBV6-3, the J gene TRBJ2-3; perhaps TRBD2 as D (6 bases). Germline CDR1 and CDR2: MNHEY and SVGEGT. V shed 4 bases and J shed 5 bases, with 13 bases lying between them. The CDR3 is 14 residues long. In DNA form, the CDR3 reads TGTGCCAGCAGTTCAACGCTAGCGAGAGATACGCAGTATTTT. Encoded protein: CASSSTLARDTQYF.

V gene TRBV5-6 combines with J gene TRBJ1-5; TRBD1 matches 10 bases. V dropped 2 bases and J dropped 5; count of bases not matched to a gene: 4. The germline V gene has CDR1 SGHDT and CDR2 YYEEEE. CDR3 size: 15 residues. As DNA, the CDR3 is TGTGCCAGCAGCTTCGGACAGGGGGGAGATCAGCCCCAGCATTTT. This sequence encodes CASSFGQGGDQPQHF.

This clonotype turned up a few times. The V call is TRBV6-2 or TRBV6-3, the J call TRBJ1-5; possibly TRBD1 for D (5 bases). V was shortened by 2 bases and J by 3 bases, with 20 bases between the two germline ends. Germline values: CDR1 MNHEY, CDR2 SVGEGT. The CDR3 consists of 18 residues. The CDR3 region is CASSYRRGGVWDNQPQHF. The CDR3, as DNA: TGTGCCAGCAGTTACCGCCGGGGGGGGGTATGGGACAATCAGCCCCAGCATTTT.

This clonotype was recorded many times. The chain employs TRBV10-3 and TRBJ2-5; D remains unclear. The CDR3 totals 13 residues. V lost 1 base to trimming and J lost 1 base, with 4 bases between them. Per the germline V gene, CDR1 is ENHRY and CDR2 is SYGVKD. The CDR3 protein is CAISEYVQETQYF. The CDR3, as DNA: TGTGCCATCAGTGAGTACGTCCAAGAGACCCAGTACTTC.

V and J are TRBV4-3 and TRBJ2-7, with 7 bases matching TRBD1. Per the germline V gene, CDR1 is LGHNA and CDR2 is YSLEER. The CDR3 totals 13 residues. The J segment lost 6 bases and the V segment lost 4 bases, leaving 6 bases of the junction unmatched. The CDR3 nucleotides are TGCGCCAGCAGCCCGATCTCAGGGGGCGAGCAGTACTTC. Its protein is CASSPISGGEQYF.

Many counts were recorded for this clonotype. The V and J genes are TRBV5-1 and TRBJ2-5; 8 bases map to TRBD2. V trimming: 6 bases; J trimming: 5 bases; junction bases outside the gene matches: 6. The CDR3 sequence is 13 residues long. CDR1 is SGHRS and CDR2 is YFSETQ in the germline V gene. The CDR3 region is CASIPSGSETQYF. CDR3 DNA: TGCGCCAGCATTCCTAGCGGGTCGGAGACCCAGTACTTC.

This rearrangement joins TRBV5-1 to TRBJ2-3; D is unclear. Looked up from germline, CDR1 is SGHRS and CDR2 is YFSETQ. Trimming removed 0 bases at V and 0 bases at J, with 8 bases between. CDR3 length: 15 residues. The CDR3 is CASSLAGMSTDTQYF. The CDR3 coding sequence is TGCGCCAGCAGCTTGGCCGGAATGAGCACAGATACGCAGTATTTT.

This clonotype was detected only a few times. The chain carries TRBV7-2 and TRBJ1-5; TRBD1 agrees at 7 bases. Germline trimming cut 6 bases from V and 5 bases from J; bases unmatched to any gene: 1. The CDR3 runs 12 residues. Per germline, CDR1 SGHTA and CDR2 FQGNSA. CDR3 sequence: CASSDRDQPQHF. CDR3 DNA sequence: TGTGCCAGCAGTGACAGGGATCAGCCCCAGCATTTT.

By proportion, this clonotype is medium-sized. CDR3 nucleotides: TGTGCCAGCAGCCCTCCCGGGGAGCTGTTTTTT. Translation: CASSPPGELFF. This chain joins TRBV11-2 and TRBJ2-2; D gene unclear. The CDR3 totals 11 residues. The V end was cut by 5 bases, the J end by 6 bases, with 4 bases between. Germline CDR1 reads SGHAT; CDR2 reads FQNNGV.

This clonotype was seen more than once but under ten times. J is TRBJ1-3 and V is TRBV19; the D gene is possibly TRBD1 (5 bases). This CDR3 is built from 18 residues. Germline CDR1 is LNHDA and CDR2 is SQIVND (reference sequence). V lost 5 bases and J lost 0, with 20 bases in between. The CDR3 reads CASSRAPPQATSGNTIYF. The CDR3, as DNA: TGTGCCAGTAGTCGAGCCCCTCCACAGGCCACCTCTGGAAACACCATATATTTT.

This clonotype has a count of ten or more. The chain is built from TRBV24-1 and TRBJ1-2, with TRBD1 identical over 8 bases. Trimming at V came to 5 bases and at J to 3 bases, leaving 4 bases not matched to a gene. CDR3 length: 14 residues. CDR1 and CDR2 (germline): KGHDR, SFDVKD. The CDR3 DNA is TGTGCCACCAGTGCCCCGGGACAGGACTATGGCTACACCTTC. Amino acid sequence: CATSAPGQDYGYTF.